The present entry profiles one T cell receptor beta chain with its context. The protocol was immunoSEQ multiplex PCR, while the TCRdb copy is restricted to in-frame clones and leaves out a portion. The sample holds fewer than 65,000 clones, more than 75% seen once. The junction had 7 bases not matched to a gene; V was cut back by 5 bases and J by 5 bases. CDR1 and CDR2 (germline): SGHTA, FQGNSA. The CDR3 loop spans 14 amino acids. This sample was taken from a study of technical replicates of blood from a few donors. This TCR was recovered from a human donor in good health. Some clones in this sample may be carry-over from other donors' samples. Sequenced material: PBMCs. This chain uses TRBV7-2 with TRBJ2-7, with TRBD2 matching over 9 bases. CDR3 in DNA: TGTGCCAGCAGCCGCGGGGGGGCCGCCAACGAGCAGTACTTC. Translated: CASSRGGAANEQYF.